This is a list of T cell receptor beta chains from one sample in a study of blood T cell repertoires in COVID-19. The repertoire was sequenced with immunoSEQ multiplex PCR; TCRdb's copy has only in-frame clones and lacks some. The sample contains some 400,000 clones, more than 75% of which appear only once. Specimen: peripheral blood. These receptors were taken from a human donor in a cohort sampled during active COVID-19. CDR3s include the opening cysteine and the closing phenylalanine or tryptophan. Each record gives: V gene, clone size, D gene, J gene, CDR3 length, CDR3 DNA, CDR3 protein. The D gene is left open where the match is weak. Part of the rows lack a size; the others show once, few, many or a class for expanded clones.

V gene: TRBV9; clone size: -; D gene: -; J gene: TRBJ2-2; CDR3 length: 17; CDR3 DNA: TGTGCCAGCAGACGTAGCCATAGTGGACTCCTCACCGGGGAGCTGTTTTTT; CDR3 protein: CASRRSHSGLLTGELFF
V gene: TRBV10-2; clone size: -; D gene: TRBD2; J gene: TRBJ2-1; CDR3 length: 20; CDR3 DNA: TGCGCCAGCAGTGAAGGAGGGACTAGTCGGGAGTTTGGCTCCTACAATGAGCAGTTCTTC; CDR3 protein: CASSEGGTSREFGSYNEQFF
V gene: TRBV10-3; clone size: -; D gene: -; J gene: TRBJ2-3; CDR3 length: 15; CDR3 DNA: TGTGCCATCAGTGGGGGGAGGTTGAGCACAGATACGCAGTATTTT; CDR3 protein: CAISGGRLSTDTQYF
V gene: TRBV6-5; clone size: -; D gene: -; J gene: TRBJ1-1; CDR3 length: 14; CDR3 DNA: TGTGCCAGCCGAGCCGCCGGGGGGAACACTGAAGCTTTCTTT; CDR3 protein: CASRAAGGNTEAFF
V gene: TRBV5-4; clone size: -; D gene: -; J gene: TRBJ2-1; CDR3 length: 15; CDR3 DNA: TGTGCCAGCAGCTTGGCTCCGAGCTCCTACAATGAGCAGTTCTTC; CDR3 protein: CASSLAPSSYNEQFF
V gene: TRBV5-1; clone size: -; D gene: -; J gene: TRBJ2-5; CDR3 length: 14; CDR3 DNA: TGCGCCAGCAGCTCAGTGACTAGTCGTAAGACCCAGTACTTC; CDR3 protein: CASSSVTSRKTQYF
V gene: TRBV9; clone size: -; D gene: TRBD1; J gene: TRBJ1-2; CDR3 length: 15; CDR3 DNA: TGTGCCAGCAGCCCTTATCCGGGACAGGGGAATGGCTACACCTTC; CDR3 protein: CASSPYPGQGNGYTF
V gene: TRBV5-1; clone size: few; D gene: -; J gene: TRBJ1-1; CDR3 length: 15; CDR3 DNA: TGCGCCAGCAGCCAGGGGACGGCGCCCCACACTGAAGCTTTCTTT; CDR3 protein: CASSQGTAPHTEAFF
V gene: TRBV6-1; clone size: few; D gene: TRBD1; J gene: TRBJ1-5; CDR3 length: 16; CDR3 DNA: TGTGCCAGCAGTGAAATGTGGACAGGGAGCAATCAGCCCCAGCATTTT; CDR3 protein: CASSEMWTGSNQPQHF
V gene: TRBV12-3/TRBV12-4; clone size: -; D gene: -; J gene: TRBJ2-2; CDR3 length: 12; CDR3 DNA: TGTGCCAGCAGTTCCTACCCCGGGGAGCTGTTTTTT; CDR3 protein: CASSSYPGELFF
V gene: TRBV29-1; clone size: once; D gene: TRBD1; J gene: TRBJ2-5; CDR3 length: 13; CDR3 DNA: TGCAGCGTTGGCCGGGACAGGGGAGAGACCCAGTACTTC; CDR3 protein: CSVGRDRGETQYF
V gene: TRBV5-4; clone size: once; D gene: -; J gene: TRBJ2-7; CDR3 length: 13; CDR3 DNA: TGTGCCAGCAGCTTGGCCGTGGGGAGCGAGCAGTACTTC; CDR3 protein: CASSLAVGSEQYF
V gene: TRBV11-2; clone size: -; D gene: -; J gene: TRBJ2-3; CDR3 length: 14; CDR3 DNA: TGTGCCAGCAGTTATAACGCAGGGCGGGATACGCAGTATTTT; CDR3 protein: CASSYNAGRDTQYF
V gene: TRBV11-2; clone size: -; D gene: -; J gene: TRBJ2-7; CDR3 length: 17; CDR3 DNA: TGTGCCAGCAGCGGCTCCCGGCCCCCTCACAGCTCGTACGAGCAGTACTTC; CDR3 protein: CASSGSRPPHSSYEQYF
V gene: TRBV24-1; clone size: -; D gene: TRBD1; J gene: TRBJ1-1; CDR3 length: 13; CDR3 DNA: TGTGCCACCCAACAGGGGAGAAACACTGAAGCTTTCTTT; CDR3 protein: CATQQGRNTEAFF
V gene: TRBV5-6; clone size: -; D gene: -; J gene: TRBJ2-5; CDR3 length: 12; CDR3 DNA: TGTGCCAGCAGCTTGGCGCGTGAGACCCAGTACTTC; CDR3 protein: CASSLARETQYF
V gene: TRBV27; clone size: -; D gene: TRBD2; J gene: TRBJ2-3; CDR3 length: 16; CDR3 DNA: TGTGCCAGCAGTCCCTCGGGACTAGCGAGGCCAGATACGCAGTATTTT; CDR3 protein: CASSPSGLARPDTQYF
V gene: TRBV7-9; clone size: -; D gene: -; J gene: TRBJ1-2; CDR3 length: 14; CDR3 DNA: TGTGCCAGCAGCTTAGGGGGCAGCAGTAGCAACTACACCTTC; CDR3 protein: CASSLGGSSSNYTF
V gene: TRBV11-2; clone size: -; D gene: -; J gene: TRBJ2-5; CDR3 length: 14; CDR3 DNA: TGTGCCAGCACCCAAGACACTGTTCAAGAGACCCAGTACTTC; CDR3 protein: CASTQDTVQETQYF
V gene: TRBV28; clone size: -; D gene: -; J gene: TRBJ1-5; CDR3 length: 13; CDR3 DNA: TGTGCCAGCAGTTTTAACTTCAATCAGCCCCAGCATTTT; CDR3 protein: CASSFNFNQPQHF
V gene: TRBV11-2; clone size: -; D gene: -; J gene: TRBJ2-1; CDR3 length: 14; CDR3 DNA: TGTGCCAGCAGCTCAGACATTTCCGGGGATGAGCAGTTCTTC; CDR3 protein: CASSSDISGDEQFF
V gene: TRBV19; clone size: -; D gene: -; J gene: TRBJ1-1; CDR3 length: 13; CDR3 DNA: TGTGCCAGTAGTCCGCAGGGCAACACTGAAGCTTTCTTT; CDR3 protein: CASSPQGNTEAFF
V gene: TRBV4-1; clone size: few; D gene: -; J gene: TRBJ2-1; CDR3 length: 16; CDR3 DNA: TGCGCCAGCAGCCAAGATTTAGGAGGGAGTGGGAATGAGCAGTTCTTC; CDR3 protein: CASSQDLGGSGNEQFF
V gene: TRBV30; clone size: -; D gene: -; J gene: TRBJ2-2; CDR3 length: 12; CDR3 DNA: TGTGCCTGGAGTCCAGGAAACGGGGAGCTGTTTTTT; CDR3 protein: CAWSPGNGELFF
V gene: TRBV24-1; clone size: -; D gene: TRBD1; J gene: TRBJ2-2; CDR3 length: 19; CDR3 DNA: TGTGCCACCAGTGATCCGCTCTGGGGGGACAGGGCGAACACCGGGGAGCTGTTTTTT; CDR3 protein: CATSDPLWGDRANTGELFF
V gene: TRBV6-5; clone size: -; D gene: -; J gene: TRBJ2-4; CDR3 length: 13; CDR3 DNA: TGTGCCAGCAGGAGCGGGGCCAAAAACATTCAGTACTTC; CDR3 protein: CASRSGAKNIQYF
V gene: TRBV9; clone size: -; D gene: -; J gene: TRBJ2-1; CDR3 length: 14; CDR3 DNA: TGTGCCAGCAGCGTAGCGGGAGTATCAAATGAGCAGTTCTTC; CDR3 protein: CASSVAGVSNEQFF
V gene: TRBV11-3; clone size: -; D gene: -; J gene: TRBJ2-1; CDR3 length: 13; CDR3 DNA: TGTGCCAGCAGCTGGAGGGCTTACAATGAGCAGTTCTTC; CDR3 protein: CASSWRAYNEQFF
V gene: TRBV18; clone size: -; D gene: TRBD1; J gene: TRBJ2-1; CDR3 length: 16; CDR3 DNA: TGTGCCAGCTCACCACCAGGGGGCCCCCGGGACAATGAGCAGTTCTTC; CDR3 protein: CASSPPGGPRDNEQFF
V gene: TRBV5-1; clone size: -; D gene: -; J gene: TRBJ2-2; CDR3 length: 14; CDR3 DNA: TGCGCCAGCAGCTTGTTTCAGAACACCGGGGAGCTGTTTTTT; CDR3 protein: CASSLFQNTGELFF
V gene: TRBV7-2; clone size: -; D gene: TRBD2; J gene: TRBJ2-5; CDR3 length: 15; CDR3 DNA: TGTGCCAGCAGCTTAGGCGGGACTAGTGGAGAGACCCAGTACTTC; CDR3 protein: CASSLGGTSGETQYF
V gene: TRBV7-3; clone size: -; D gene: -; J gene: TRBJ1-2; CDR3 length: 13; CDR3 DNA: TGTGCCAGCAGCTTAGCGGCCAACTATGGCTACACCTTC; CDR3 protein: CASSLAANYGYTF
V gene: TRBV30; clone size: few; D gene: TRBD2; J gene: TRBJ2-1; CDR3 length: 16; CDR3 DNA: TGTGCCTGGAGTGGAGCGGGAGGGCCGTGGAACAATGAGCAGTTCTTC; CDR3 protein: CAWSGAGGPWNNEQFF
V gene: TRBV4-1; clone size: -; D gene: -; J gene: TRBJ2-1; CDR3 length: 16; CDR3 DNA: TGCGCCAGCAGCCAACTGATAGCCCGGGTAGACAATGAGCAGTTCTTC; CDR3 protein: CASSQLIARVDNEQFF
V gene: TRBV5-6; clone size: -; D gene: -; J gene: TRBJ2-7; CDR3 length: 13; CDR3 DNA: TGTGCCAGCAGCTTGGAGCTAGGGAGCGAGCAGTACTTC; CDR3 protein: CASSLELGSEQYF
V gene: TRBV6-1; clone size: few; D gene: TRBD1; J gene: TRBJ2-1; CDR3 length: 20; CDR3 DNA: TGTGCCAGCAGTGTATCCGGGACAGGGGCGATAGGCCCCGTCCACAATGAGCAGTTCTTC; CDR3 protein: CASSVSGTGAIGPVHNEQFF
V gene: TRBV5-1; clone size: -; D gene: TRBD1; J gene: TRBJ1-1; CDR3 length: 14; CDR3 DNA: TGCGCCAGCAGCCCCGGGACAGGGAAGGGTGAAGCTTTCTTT; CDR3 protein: CASSPGTGKGEAFF
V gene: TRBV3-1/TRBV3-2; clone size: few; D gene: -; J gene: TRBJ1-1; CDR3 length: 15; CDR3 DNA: TGTGCCAGCAGCCAAGCTGGGTCCGGGAGCACTGAAGCTTTCTTT; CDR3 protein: CASSQAGSGSTEAFF
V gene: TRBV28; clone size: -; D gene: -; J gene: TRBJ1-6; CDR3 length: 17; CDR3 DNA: TGTGCCAGCAGTTCCCGACTCCTTACAGGGTATAATTCACCCCTCCACTTT; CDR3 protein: CASSSRLLTGYNSPLHF
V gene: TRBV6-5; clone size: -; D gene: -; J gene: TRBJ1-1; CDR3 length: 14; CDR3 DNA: TGTGCCAGCAGTTACTCGAGGCGGGTAGCTGAAGCTTTCTTT; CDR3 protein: CASSYSRRVAEAFF
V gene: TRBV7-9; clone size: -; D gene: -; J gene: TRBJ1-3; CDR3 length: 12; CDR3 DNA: TGTGCCAGCAGCGTATCTGGAAACACCATATATTTT; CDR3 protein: CASSVSGNTIYF
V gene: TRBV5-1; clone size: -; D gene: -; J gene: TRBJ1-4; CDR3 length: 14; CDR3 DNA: TGCGCCAGCAGCCCCGGGCCGACGGGGGAAAAACTGTTTTTT; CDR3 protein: CASSPGPTGEKLFF
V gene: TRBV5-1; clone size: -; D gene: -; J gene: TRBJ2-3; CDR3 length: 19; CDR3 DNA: TGCGCCAGCAGCTTAGTCCCCCACGGGACGCAGGCGGGATCAGATACGCAGTATTTT; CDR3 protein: CASSLVPHGTQAGSDTQYF
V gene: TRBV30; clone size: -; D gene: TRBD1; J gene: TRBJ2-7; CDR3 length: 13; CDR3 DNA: TGTGCCCATTCCCGACAGGGGGCCTACGAGCAGTACTTC; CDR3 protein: CAHSRQGAYEQYF
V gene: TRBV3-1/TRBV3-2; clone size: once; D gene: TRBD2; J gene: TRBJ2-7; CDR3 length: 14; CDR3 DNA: TGTGCCAGCAGCCAAGATCTGTCGGGAGGGGAGCAGTACTTC; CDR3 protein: CASSQDLSGGEQYF
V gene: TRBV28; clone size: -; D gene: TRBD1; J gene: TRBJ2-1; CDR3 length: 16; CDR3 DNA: TGTGCCAGCAGAAGTCCGGGACAGGGAGCCGGGACCAGGCAGTTCTTC; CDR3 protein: CASRSPGQGAGTRQFF
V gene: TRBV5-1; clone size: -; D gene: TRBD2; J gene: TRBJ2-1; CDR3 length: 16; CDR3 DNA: TGCGCCAGCAGCTTGGCCGGGACTAGCGGTTACAATGAGCAGTTCTTC; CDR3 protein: CASSLAGTSGYNEQFF
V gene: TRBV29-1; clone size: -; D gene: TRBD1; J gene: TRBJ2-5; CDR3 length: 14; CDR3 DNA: TGCAGCGTTCCACAGGGGAGCATCCAAGAGACCCAGTACTTC; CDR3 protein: CSVPQGSIQETQYF
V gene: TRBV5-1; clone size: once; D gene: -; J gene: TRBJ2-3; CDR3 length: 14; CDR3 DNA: TGCGCCAGCAGCTTGGAACACAGCACAGATACGCAGTATTTT; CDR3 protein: CASSLEHSTDTQYF
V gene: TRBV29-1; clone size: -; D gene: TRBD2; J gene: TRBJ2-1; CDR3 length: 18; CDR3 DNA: TGCAGCGTTGAAAGTAGGACTAGCGGGAGTCTTTCCTACAATGAGCAGTTCTTC; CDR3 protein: CSVESRTSGSLSYNEQFF
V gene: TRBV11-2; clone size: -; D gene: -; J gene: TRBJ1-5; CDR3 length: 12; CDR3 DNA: TGTGCCAGCACCACTGTTAATCAGCCCCAGCATTTT; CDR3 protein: CASTTVNQPQHF
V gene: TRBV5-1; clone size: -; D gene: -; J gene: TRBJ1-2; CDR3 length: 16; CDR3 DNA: TGCGCCAGCAGCTTGGCCCCGACCGGTTCGGGCTATGGCTACACCTTC; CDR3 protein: CASSLAPTGSGYGYTF
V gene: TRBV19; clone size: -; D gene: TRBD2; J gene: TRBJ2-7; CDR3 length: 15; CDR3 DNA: TGTGCCAGTTCTCTACTAGCGGGAGATAGGTACGAGCAGTACTTC; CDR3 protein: CASSLLAGDRYEQYF
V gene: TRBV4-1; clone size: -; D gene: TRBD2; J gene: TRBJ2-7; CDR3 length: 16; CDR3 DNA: TGCGCCAGCAGCCAAGCCCCAGCGGGAGGGCCCTACGAGCAGTACTTC; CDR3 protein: CASSQAPAGGPYEQYF
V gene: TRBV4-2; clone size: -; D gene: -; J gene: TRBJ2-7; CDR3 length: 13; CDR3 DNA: TGTGCCAGCGCAATACGGGTCTCCTACGAGCAGTACTTC; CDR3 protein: CASAIRVSYEQYF
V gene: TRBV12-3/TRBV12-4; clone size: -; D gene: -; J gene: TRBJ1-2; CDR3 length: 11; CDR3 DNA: TGTGCCAGCAGCTACATGGGGGCCTACACCTTC; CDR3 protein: CASSYMGAYTF
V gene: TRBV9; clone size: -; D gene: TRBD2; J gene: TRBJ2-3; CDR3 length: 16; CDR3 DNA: TGTGCCAGCAGCGTAAGGGCTAGCGGGGTGGTAGATACGCAGTATTTT; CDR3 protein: CASSVRASGVVDTQYF
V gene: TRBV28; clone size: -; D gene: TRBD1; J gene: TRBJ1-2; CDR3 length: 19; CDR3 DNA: TGTGCCAGCAGTTTCCTCACCGGGACAGGGGTCAGGACTTCCTATGGCTACACCTTC; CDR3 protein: CASSFLTGTGVRTSYGYTF
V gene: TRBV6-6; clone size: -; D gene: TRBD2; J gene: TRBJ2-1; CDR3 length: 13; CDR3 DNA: TGTGCCAGCCTGCGGGGGACTTACAATGAGCAGTTCTTC; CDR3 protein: CASLRGTYNEQFF
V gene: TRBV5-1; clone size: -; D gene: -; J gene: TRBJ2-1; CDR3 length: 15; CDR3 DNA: TGCGCCAGCAGCTTGGGAAGCACGGGGTACAATGAGCAGTTCTTC; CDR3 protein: CASSLGSTGYNEQFF